Below are 13 T cell receptor beta chains sequenced from a single sample in a study of CD8 T cells in ankylosing spondylitis. Points from the study as a whole: A motif in TCR beta, a set of under ten highly homologous variants, appeared characteristic of ankylosing spondylitis blood.

TCRdb used MiXCR to reprocess the 5' RACE reads, holding one entry per CDR3 protein. The data show over 450,000 distinct CDR3 sequences, approximately 11% seen once. These receptors lack a known antigen. Sequencing was done on a sample of blood, either unsorted or a sorted T cell fraction (not recorded which). The receptor set was obtained from a male donor with ankylosing spondylitis.

Written as DNA, the CDR3 is TGCAGTGCCCCAGGACAGGCGCAACCCGGCGAGCAGTACTTC. This encodes CSAPGQAQPGEQYF. This chain connects TRBV20-1 to TRBJ2-7; TRBD1 aligns across 7 bases. CDR3 length: 14 residues. CDR1 DFQATT and CDR2 SNEGSKA come from the germline V gene (reference sequence). The trim removed 6 bases at V and 6 bases at J, leaving 14 bases unmatched.

The chain employs TRBV18 and TRBJ1-2; TRBD1 aligns across 9 bases. Looked up from germline, CDR1 is KGHSH and CDR2 is LQKENI. The ends lost 1 base at V and 3 bases at J; junction bases unmatched: 6. The CDR3 sequence is 16 residues long. CDR3 sequence (DNA): TGTGCCAGCTCACCACTACTGGGACAGGGAGACTATGGCTACACCTTC. Its translation is CASSPLLGQGDYGYTF.

V and J are TRBV12-3 or TRBV12-4 and TRBJ1-1; a possible D gene is TRBD1 (6 bases). The V end lost 6 bases, the J end lost 4 bases, and 18 bases lay between the germline ends. The CDR3 has 15 residues. DNA of the CDR3: TGTGCCAGCAGGGCAAAACAGGGACTGGGCACTGAAGCTTTCTTT. Protein sequence: CASRAKQGLGTEAFF.

This clonotype has more than one count but fewer than ten. V and J are TRBV29-1 and TRBJ1-2; 10 bases map to TRBD1. The CDR3 spans 13 residues. Trimming cost V 6 bases and J 4 bases; bases outside gene matches: 5. CDR1 is SQVTM and CDR2 is ANQGSEA in the germline V gene. In DNA form, the CDR3 reads TGCAGCGTCGGGGACAGGGGCCTCTATGGCTACACCTTC. Its translation: CSVGDRGLYGYTF.

The genes are TRBV15 and TRBJ2-1, with D possibly being TRBD2 (7 bases). Trimming took off 4 bases at V and 6 bases at J, with 16 bases between the two ends. Germline loops: CDR1 LNHNV, CDR2 YYDKDF (reference sequence). CDR3 length: 15 amino acids. CDR3 region: CATSNWRGGVNEQFF. DNA for the CDR3: TGTGCCACCAGCAATTGGAGGGGGGGGGTCAATGAGCAGTTCTTC.

Only a few counts were recorded for this clonotype. The chain has TRBV15 and TRBJ2-7; D possibly uses TRBD1 or TRBD2 (5 bases each). The V end was cut by 1 base, the J end by 0 bases, with 16 bases between. Germline assignment: CDR1 LNHNV and CDR2 YYDKDF (reference sequence). The CDR3 has 17 residues. CDR3 sequence (DNA): TGTGCCACCAGCAGAGGTTATAGCGACAGCTTCTCCTACGAGCAGTACTTC. It codes for CATSRGYSDSFSYEQYF.

The rearrangement links TRBV10-3 to TRBJ2-3; TRBD2 aligns across 8 bases. Germline assignment: CDR1 ENHRY and CDR2 SYGVKD. CDR3 size: 12 residues. This CDR3 is CATGGGTDTQYF. The CDR3 DNA reads as TGTGCGACGGGGGGGGGCACAGATACGCAGTATTTT.

The chain recombines TRBV12-3 or TRBV12-4 with TRBJ1-2; D not certain. V lost 3 bases and J 4 bases, leaving 9 bases between the germline ends. The CDR3 covers 13 residues. The CDR3 is CASSLNSPYGYTF. Here the CDR3 DNA reads TGTGCCAGCAGTTTGAACAGCCCCTATGGCTACACCTTC.

The rearrangement joins TRBV28 to TRBJ2-7; the match to TRBD1 covers 10 bases. Germline CDR1 is MDHEN and CDR2 is SYDVKM. V shed 3 bases and J 1 base; nucleotides not matched to a gene: 6. The CDR3 has 16 residues. CDR3 DNA sequence: TGTGCCAGCAGTTTCATCGGACAGGGGGGTTCCTACGAGCAGTACTTC. Amino acid sequence: CASSFIGQGGSYEQYF.

The genes are TRBV5-1 and TRBJ2-1, with D possibly matching TRBD2 (5 bases). Trimming cost V 7 bases and J 10 bases, with 21 bases left between them. The CDR3 is 14 amino acids. CDR1 SGHRS and CDR2 YFSETQ come from the germline V gene. The CDR3 DNA follows: TGCGCCAGCGGAGTGGTTAGCGTCAGTGAGGAGCAGTTCTTC. Translation: CASGVVSVSEEQFF.

This clonotype was recorded many times. The chain couples TRBV3-1 to TRBJ2-1; D is possibly TRBD1 or TRBD2 (6 bases each). Trimming left V 1 base short and J 6 bases short, with 10 bases between. Germline CDR1 reads LGHDT; CDR2 reads YNNKEL (reference sequence). The CDR3 is 14 amino acids. The CDR3 region has the DNA TGTGCCAGCAGCCAAGGACTAGGGGGCAATGAGCAGTTCTTC. It is translated as CASSQGLGGNEQFF.

In this sample, this clonotype turned up many times. This rearrangement joins TRBV12-3 or TRBV12-4 to TRBJ2-1; TRBD2 aligns across 11 bases. The CDR3 is made up of 17 amino acids. J gave up 7 bases and V 5 bases, and 13 bases lay outside the gene matches. CDR3 DNA sequence: TGTGCCAGCAGTCCGGCTATACTAGCGGGAGAGGGTAATGAGCAGTTCTTC. The encoded protein is CASSPAILAGEGNEQFF.

Ten or more counts support this clonotype. The chain has TRBV27 and TRBJ2-7, with TRBD2 as a possible D gene (6 bases). This CDR3 region has 17 residues. Germline values: CDR1 MNHEY, CDR2 SMNVEV (reference sequence). The V gene lost 2 bases and the J gene lost 0 bases, with 17 bases spanning the gap. CDR3 sequence: CASSLTNRDWSSYEQYF. The CDR3, as DNA: TGTGCCAGCAGTTTAACAAACCGGGACTGGAGCTCCTACGAGCAGTACTTC.